These 13 T cell receptor beta chains originate from one sample sequenced in a study of blood T cell repertoires in COVID-19. The assay was immunoSEQ multiplex PCR, and TCRdb's table has in-frame clones only and misses some. The data contain approximately 270,000 clones, 80% to 90% of them seen just once; the ten biggest clones take up approximately 10%. Sequencing was performed on peripheral blood. These receptors all stem from a woman in her 70s with acute or convalescent COVID-19.

The chain employs TRBV7-9 and TRBJ1-4; 10 nucleotides align to TRBD1. The germline V gene has CDR1 SEHNR and CDR2 FQNEAQ (reference sequence). The CDR3 is made up of 14 amino acids. V trimming: 3 bases; J trimming: 7 bases; junction bases outside the gene matches: 2. CDR3 residues: CASSFRDRGEKLFF. Written as DNA, the CDR3 is TGTGCCAGCAGCTTCAGGGACAGGGGTGAAAAACTGTTTTTT. Full variable domain (outside the CDR3, taken from reference TRBV7-9 and TRBJ1-4): DTGVSQNPRHKITKRGQNVTFRCDPISEHNRLYWYRQTLGQGPEFLTYFQNEAQLEKSRLLSDRFSAERPKGSFSTLEIQRTEQGDSAMYLCASSFRDRGEKLFFGSGTQLSVL.

This clone was seen more than once but under ten times. The rearrangement uses TRBV19 and TRBJ2-5; tentative D call: TRBD1 (6 bases). Germline V gene data show CDR1 as LNHDA and CDR2 as SQIVND (reference sequence). V lost 5 bases, J lost 7 bases, and 11 bases lay in between. The CDR3 has 12 amino acids. CDR3 residues: CASSVSGATQYF. The CDR3 nucleotides read TGTGCCAGTAGTGTCTCAGGGGCGACCCAGTACTTC. The full variable domain, its missing parts supplied by reference TRBV19 and TRBJ2-5, is DGGITQSPKYLFRKEGQNVTLSCEQNLNHDAMYWYRQDPGQGLRLIYYSQIVNDFQKGDIAEGYSVSREKKESFPLTVTSAQKNPTAFYLCASSVSGATQYFGPGTRLLVL.

The J gene is TRBJ2-1, the V gene TRBV5-1; D gene uncertain. Trimming removed 4 bases from V and 8 bases from J, with 16 bases in between. CDR1 is SGHRS and CDR2 is YFSETQ in the germline V gene. This CDR3 region has 14 residues. CDR3 nucleotides: TGCGCCAGCAGCCTTGCCTCTCCCACGGATGAGCAGTTCTTC. This translates into CASSLASPTDEQFF.

The rearrangement uses TRBV10-1 and TRBJ2-7, with 9 bases that match TRBD1. V trimming: 6 bases; J trimming: 5 bases; junction bases outside the gene matches: 11. The CDR3 has 15 amino acids. Germline V CDR1 and CDR2: WNHNN, SYGVQD (reference sequence). For the CDR3, the DNA is TGCGCCAGCAGCGCTGTCGGACAGGGGCGAGACGAGCAGTACTTC. Protein: CASSAVGQGRDEQYF.

V is TRBV7-2 and J is TRBJ2-2; D is unresolved. V dropped 0 bases and J dropped 4 bases, with 9 bases sitting between them. CDR3 length equals 15 residues. Germline V gene data show CDR1 as SGHTA and CDR2 as FQGNSA. CDR3 sequence reads: CASSLAPRVTGELFF. For the CDR3, the DNA is TGTGCCAGCAGCTTAGCGCCAAGAGTCACCGGGGAGCTGTTTTTT.

The rearrangement uses TRBV2 and TRBJ2-7; D is perhaps TRBD2 (6 bases). The germline V gene encodes CDR1 SNHLY and CDR2 FYNNEI. Trimming removed 3 bases from V and 5 bases from J, with 14 bases in between. CDR3 size: 14 residues. This CDR3 is CASSELHRGDEQYF. CDR3 sequence (DNA): TGTGCCAGCAGTGAGCTCCACCGCGGGGACGAGCAGTACTTC.

This clone is a singleton in its sample. This chain connects TRBV5-1 to TRBJ2-1; D gene ambiguous. Looked up from germline, CDR1 is SGHRS and CDR2 is YFSETQ. Trimming pared 0 bases from V and 9 bases from J, leaving 13 bases between. The CDR3 runs 14 residues. CDR3 sequence reads: CASSLGTVSVEQFF. Here the CDR3 DNA reads TGCGCCAGCAGCTTGGGAACAGTTTCTGTTGAGCAGTTCTTC.

Only a few counts were recorded for this clone. The chain is built from TRBV7-2 and TRBJ1-2; 8 bases line up with TRBD1. This CDR3 is built from 14 residues. V dropped 5 bases and J dropped 6; count of bases not matched to a gene: 8. CDR1 and CDR2 (germline): SGHTA, FQGNSA. CDR3 coding DNA: TGTGCCAGCAGCCCTGACAGGGGTCGGGATGGCTACACCTTC. It encodes CASSPDRGRDGYTF.

The sample holds a few counts of this clone. The chain carries TRBV5-4 and TRBJ2-5; 9 nucleotides agree with TRBD2. CDR3 length equals 17 residues. The germline CDR1 and CDR2 sequences are SGHNT and YYREEE (reference sequence). With 4 bases clipped from V and 2 bases from J, the junction kept 12 bases outside the gene matches. The CDR3 is CASSMNGGRGGQETQYF. The CDR3 DNA follows: TGTGCCAGCAGCATGAACGGAGGGCGGGGGGGGCAAGAGACCCAGTACTTC.

The rearrangement links TRBV7-6 to TRBJ2-2; D call uncertain. Deletions cut 1 base from V and 1 base from J, with 10 bases between. This CDR3 region has 16 residues. Germline V gene lookup returns CDR1 SGHVS and CDR2 FNYEAQ. The CDR3 reads CASSLVVSGNTGELFF. The DNA for the CDR3 is TGTGCCAGCAGCTTAGTTGTCTCGGGGAACACCGGGGAGCTGTTTTTT.

The chain's CDR3 is CASRRDRANTGELFF. CDR3 nucleotide sequence: TGTGCCAGCAGGCGGGACAGAGCGAACACCGGGGAGCTGTTTTTT. The chain uses TRBV6-4 and TRBJ2-2, with D maybe TRBD1 (7 bases). CDR1 and CDR2 from the germline V gene are MRHNA and SNTAGT. This CDR3 has 15 residues. V shed 6 bases and J shed 0 bases, with 11 bases lying between them.

The chain is built from TRBV3-1 (or the pseudogene TRBV3-2) and TRBJ2-5, with TRBD2 matching 10 bases. CDR3 length equals 14 residues. V gave up 4 bases and J gave up 5 bases; unmatched junction bases: 4. The germline V gene encodes CDR1 LGHDT and CDR2 YNNKEL (reference sequence). The CDR3 here is CASSPSGGGETQYF. As DNA, the CDR3 is TGTGCCAGCAGCCCTAGCGGGGGAGGGGAGACCCAGTACTTC.

The genes are TRBV7-8 and TRBJ2-7; TRBD2 might be the D (6 bases). The CDR3 consists of 15 residues. Looked up from germline, CDR1 is SGHVS and CDR2 is FQNEAQ. With 4 bases removed from V and 0 bases from J, the gap between germline ends came to 13 bases. The CDR3 sequence is CASSSPWDSSYEQYF. CDR3 nucleotide sequence: TGTGCCAGCAGCTCACCATGGGACTCCTCCTACGAGCAGTACTTC. Looking up the rest from reference TRBV7-8 and TRBJ2-7 gives the full variable domain: GAGVSQSPRYKVAKRGQDVALRCDPISGHVSLFWYQQALGQGPEFLTYFQNEAQLDKSGLPSDRFFAERPEGSVSTLKIQRTQQEDSAVYLCASSSPWDSSYEQYFGPGTRLTVT.